The rows below give T cell receptor beta chains drawn from one sample of a study of T cell repertoires in ileal Crohn's disease. Libraries were prepared by immunoSEQ multiplex PCR; TCRdb keeps only in-frame clonotypes and omits some of them. This table holds approximately 13,000 clones, 78% found once. Material for sequencing was ileal tissue. These receptors all stem from an adult with Crohn's disease. Both conserved end residues are part of each CDR3. The D gene is left open where the match is weak. Rows may omit the clone size; those that give it use once, few, many or a size class.

V gene,D gene,J gene,clone size,CDR3 DNA,CDR3 protein
TRBV7-9,TRBD2,TRBJ2-1,NA,TGTGCCAGCAGCTTCGGGGGGAGTTCCAATGAGCAGTTCTTC,CASSFGGSSNEQFF
TRBV15,NA,TRBJ2-7,NA,TGTGCCACCAGCACGAGCACAGGGTCTCCCTACGAGCAGTACTTC,CATSTSTGSPYEQYF
TRBV6-1,NA,TRBJ1-2,NA,TGTGCCAGCAGTGAAAGTGGCAGGAGGGGCTACACCTTC,CASSESGRRGYTF
TRBV5-1,TRBD1,TRBJ2-3,NA,TGCGCCAGCAGCGCCCTTCCAGGGGGCGGCACAGATACGCAGTATTTT,CASSALPGGGTDTQYF
TRBV27,NA,TRBJ2-7,NA,TGTGCCAGCAGTTGGGGGAGTAGCGGATCCTACGAGCAGTACTTC,CASSWGSSGSYEQYF
TRBV19,TRBD2,TRBJ2-1,NA,TGTGCCAGTAGTATAGATCGCGGGGGGGGGCAGTTCTTC,CASSIDRGGGQFF
TRBV15,NA,TRBJ2-7,NA,TGTGCCACCAGCAGACAGGGCCGGGTGGACGAGCAGTACTTC,CATSRQGRVDEQYF
TRBV18,NA,TRBJ1-1,NA,TGTGCCAGCTCACCAGGACAGCGTACGAACACTGAAGCTTTCTTT,CASSPGQRTNTEAFF
TRBV9,TRBD2,TRBJ2-5,NA,TGTGCCAGCAGCGTAGGTAGTAGCGGGGGGTCGGAGACCCAGTACTTC,CASSVGSSGGSETQYF
TRBV5-8,NA,TRBJ1-2,NA,TGTGCCAGCAGCTTGGACAGGGTTGATGGCTACACCTTC,CASSLDRVDGYTF
TRBV19,NA,TRBJ2-7,few,TGTGCCAGTAGTTTCAGTGAGGGCGAGCAGTACTTC,CASSFSEGEQYF
TRBV11-2,TRBD1,TRBJ2-7,NA,TGTGCCAGCAGCCCCACCGGACAGGGGTACGAGCAGTACTTC,CASSPTGQGYEQYF
TRBV5-8,NA,TRBJ2-7,NA,TGTGCCAGCAGCTCGTCGGACACCCAGGGGACATTCGGCAGGGAGCAGTACTTC,CASSSSDTQGTFGREQYF
TRBV5-6,TRBD1,TRBJ1-1,NA,TGTGCCAGCAGCTTGGCCTGGACAGGGAACACTGAAGCTTTCTTT,CASSLAWTGNTEAFF
TRBV21-1,NA,TRBJ2-4,NA,TGTGCCAGCAGCGTACACCTCTATGGACAGGTGGCCAAAAACATTCAGTACTTC,CASSVHLYGQVAKNIQYF
TRBV7-9,TRBD2,TRBJ2-2,NA,TGTGCCAGCAGCCCGCGAAGACTAGCGGGGGACACCGGGGAGCTGTTTTTT,CASSPRRLAGDTGELFF
TRBV18,NA,TRBJ2-3,NA,TGTGCCAGCTCACCACGGACAGCCAGCACAGATACGCAGTATTTT,CASSPRTASTDTQYF
TRBV5-1,TRBD2,TRBJ2-7,NA,TGCGCCAGCAGCTTCTCCAGCGGGGTCGAGCAGTACTTC,CASSFSSGVEQYF
TRBV6-6,NA,TRBJ1-5,NA,TGTGCCAGCACCTCACGGCAGGGCAAGGATCAGCCCCAGCATTTT,CASTSRQGKDQPQHF
TRBV5-1,NA,TRBJ2-5,few,TGCGCCAGCAGCTTGGGGGTGACTGCAGCCCAAGAGACCCAGTACTTC,CASSLGVTAAQETQYF
TRBV11-2,NA,TRBJ2-5,NA,TGTGCCAGCAGCCGGGGTGGAGGGCGGGACCAAGAGACCCAGTACTTC,CASSRGGGRDQETQYF
TRBV10-3,TRBD2,TRBJ2-2,once,TGTGCCATCAGACCCGGACTAGCGGGAGCGAACACCGGGGAGCTGTTTTTT,CAIRPGLAGANTGELFF
TRBV7-7,NA,TRBJ1-2,NA,TGTGCTAGCAGCTTATATCCCTGGGGGGAGGACTATGGCTACACCTTC,CASSLYPWGEDYGYTF
TRBV7-2,TRBD2,TRBJ2-2,NA,TGTGCCAGCAGCTTCGGGGGGGCCACCGGGGAGCTGTTTTTT,CASSFGGATGELFF
TRBV6-5,NA,TRBJ1-2,NA,TGTGCCAGCAGTTACGTTACCGGGACTACTTTCGGTGGCTACACCTTC,CASSYVTGTTFGGYTF
TRBV29-1,NA,TRBJ2-3,NA,TGCAGCGTTGAGAGAGGGCTCACAGATACGCAGTATTTT,CSVERGLTDTQYF
TRBV30,NA,TRBJ1-2,NA,TGTGCCTGGAGTGATGTGGCAGGGAGGCGAAACTATGGCTACACCTTC,CAWSDVAGRRNYGYTF
TRBV7-6,NA,TRBJ1-5,few,TGTGCCAGCAGCCAAAATAGCAATCAGCCCCAGCATTTT,CASSQNSNQPQHF
TRBV6-1,TRBD2,TRBJ2-2,NA,TGTGCCAGCAGCGCTCCGGGGCTAGCGGGCGGGGAGCTGTTTTTT,CASSAPGLAGGELFF
TRBV5-6,NA,TRBJ2-1,NA,TGTGCCAGCAGCTTGGGGGGCCCCCCTGAGCAGTTCTTC,CASSLGGPPEQFF
TRBV7-8,NA,TRBJ1-2,NA,TGTGCCAGCAGCTTCGGGGGTCGGGGATTAGGCTACACCTTC,CASSFGGRGLGYTF
TRBV11-2,NA,TRBJ1-3,NA,TGTGCCAGCAGCCCCAAAAGGACAGTTGGGAACACCATATATTTT,CASSPKRTVGNTIYF
TRBV14,NA,TRBJ1-1,NA,TGTGCCAGCAGCCAAGCGGGCCGGGGGAACACTGAAGCTTTCTTT,CASSQAGRGNTEAFF